The present TCR beta chain was sequenced within a study of human T cells and chemical hapten exposure. As for the study in general: Women made up most patients, who had alopecia areata, totalis or universalis.

Study outcomes and limitations: Compared to controls, expanded TCRs made significantly more large clusters of similar CDR3s.

Described time point: patch test 2, 6 weeks after DPC sensitization. Treatment described: therapeutic diphenylcyclopropenone sensitization with weekly scalp DPC. Total RNA came from unfractionated whole blood. Comment on this clonotype: Its antigen is undetermined.

Methods used by the authors: Ranging from about 23,224 to 750,000, TCR counts per sample had a median value of roughly 96,000. TCRdb recomputed calls from the RACE reads with MiXCR, one row per CDR3 protein. None of the V and J calls come from the authors' own analysis; TCRdb made them. The sample holds approximately 100,000 distinct CDR3 sequences, 9.2% seen once. The sample was whole blood, taken in connection with sensitization to the hapten diphenylcyclopropenone (DPC). This TCR was recovered from a woman between 35 and 50 years old with alopecia areata. Some clones in this sample may be carry-over from other donors' samples.

CDR3 sequence: CASSLRRSSYEQYF. In DNA form, the CDR3 reads TGTGCCAGCAGCTTACGTAGGAGCTCCTACGAGCAGTACTTC. V usage is TRBV11-2 and J usage is TRBJ2-7, with unresolved D. The CDR3 is made up of 14 amino acids. From germline, CDR1 is SGHAT and CDR2 FQNNGV. Trimming pared 2 bases from V and 0 bases from J, leaving 8 bases between. The variable domain in full, completed from reference TRBV11-2 and TRBJ2-7, reads EAGVAQSPRYKIIEKRQSVAFWCNPISGHATLYWYQQILGQGPKLLIQFQNNGVVDDSQLPKDRFSAERLKGVDSTLKIQPAKLEDSAVYLCASSLRRSSYEQYFGPGTRLTVT.